The 10 T cell receptor beta chains below were found in one sample sequenced in a study of T cells in localized non-small cell lung cancer. Sequencing used immunoSEQ multiplex PCR; TCRdb keeps in-frame clones, though not all of them. The sample contains more than 100,000 clones, more than 80% of which appear only once. Sequencing used peripheral blood, obtained before any cancer treatment. The source of these receptors is a female donor aged 60 or older with stage I lung adenocarcinoma.

Ten or more counts support this clone. This chain connects TRBV21-1 to TRBJ2-7; the D call of TRBD1 is as the table states it, not checked on the DNA. TRBV21-1 is shown as a pseudogene. The CDR3 sequence is 15 residues long. The CDR3, as DNA: TGTGCCAGCAGCAAGCCCGGACAGGGGAGGCTCAAGCAGTACTTC. This gives the protein CASSKPGQGRLKQYF.

V and J are TRBV6-1 and TRBJ1-1; D may be TRBD1 (6 bases). CDR3 length: 13 amino acids. The V gene's germline CDR1 is MNHNS and CDR2 SASEGT. Trimming cost V 6 bases and J 3 bases, with 11 bases left between them. CDR3 coding DNA: TGTGCCAGCAGCCCCCAGGGGTACACTGAAGCTTTCTTT. Its translation: CASSPQGYTEAFF.

V usage is TRBV29-1 and J usage is TRBJ1-2; the D is unclear. The CDR3 extends over 14 amino acids. Germline V gene lookup returns CDR1 SQVTM and CDR2 ANQGSEA. V was pared by 4 bases and J by 4 bases, with 16 bases between. CDR3 DNA: TGCAGCGTTGTCCCGACTGGGGAGAGCTATGGCTACACCTTC. This encodes CSVVPTGESYGYTF.

This sequence joins TRBV25-1 and TRBJ1-6; D gene uncertain. V lost 4 bases to trimming and J lost 5 bases, with 9 bases between them. CDR3 length equals 14 residues. From germline, CDR1 is MGHDK and CDR2 SYGVNS. DNA for the CDR3: TGTGCCAGCAGTGGTGACGGTAATAATTCACCCCTCCACTTT. Translation: CASSGDGNNSPLHF. Drawing the rest from reference TRBV25-1 and TRBJ1-6, the complete variable domain is EADIYQTPRYLVIGTGKKITLECSQTMGHDKMYWYQQDPGMELHLIHYSYGVNSTEKGDLSSESTVSRIRTEHFPLTLESARPSHTSQYLCASSGDGNNSPLHFGNGTRLTVT.

V usage is TRBV7-9 and J usage is TRBJ2-3; 7 nucleotides line up with TRBD1. The J segment lost 0 bases and the V segment lost 3 bases, leaving 9 bases of the junction unmatched. Germline CDR1 and CDR2: SEHNR and FQNEAQ (reference sequence). This CDR3 is 17 amino acids long. In nucleotides, the CDR3 is TGTGCCAGCAGCTTCCTGAGGGGGCTCCTTAGCACAGATACGCAGTATTTT. Its protein product is CASSFLRGLLSTDTQYF.

The gene calls are TRBV7-9 and TRBJ2-5; D is perhaps TRBD1 (7 bases). The V gene's germline CDR1 is SEHNR and CDR2 FQNEAQ (reference sequence). The length of the CDR3 is 15 residues. Trimming pared 5 bases from V and 5 bases from J, leaving 18 bases between. The CDR3 bases are TGTGCCAGCAGCCAGGGGGGAGCCTACTATGAGACCCAGTACTTC. Amino acids: CASSQGGAYYETQYF.

This rearrangement joins TRBV10-3 to TRBJ2-7; 11 positions agree with TRBD2. Germline V lookup: CDR1 ENHRY, CDR2 SYGVKD. The CDR3 totals 13 residues. Germline trimming cut 5 bases from V and 4 bases from J; bases unmatched to any gene: 1. This CDR3 is CAISTSGSYEQYF. CDR3 sequence (DNA): TGTGCCATCAGTACTAGCGGGAGTTACGAGCAGTACTTC.

This clone was recorded only once. The chain links TRBV28 to TRBJ2-7, with TRBD1 as a possible D gene (5 bases). The length of the CDR3 is 16 residues. V lost 3 bases to trimming and J lost 0 bases, with 15 bases between them. Germline CDR1 MDHEN, CDR2 SYDVKM. The CDR3 here is CASSFLWGRFSYEQYF. The CDR3 bases are TGTGCCAGCAGTTTTTTATGGGGCCGCTTCTCCTACGAGCAGTACTTC.

The chain has TRBV18 and TRBJ2-3, with 9 bases identical to TRBD1. Germline V gives CDR1 KGHSH, CDR2 LQKENI. The CDR3 extends over 16 amino acids. The V gene end was trimmed by 6 bases and the J gene end by 2 bases; junction bases not matched to a gene: 9. CDR3 region: CASSQQGARDTDTQYF. The CDR3 DNA follows: TGTGCCAGCTCCCAACAGGGGGCCCGGGACACAGATACGCAGTATTTT.

The chain recombines TRBV7-6 with TRBJ1-1; D call uncertain. The ends were cut back, 1 base at V and 4 bases at J, with 1 base in the middle. In germline, CDR1 is SGHVS, CDR2 FNYEAQ. The CDR3 totals 11 residues. The CDR3 coding sequence is TGTGCCAGCAGCTTAGTCACTGAAGCTTTCTTT. It is translated as CASSLVTEAFF.